This T cell receptor beta chain was captured by sequencing in a study of vaccination and CD4 T cells after COVID-19. Across the whole study: Convalescent participants consisted of six males and four females, two being Hispanic. Control cultures used a CEFX viral epitope pool, an HIV-1 Nef peptide pool, or no peptide.

The study's findings and limits: The authors identified 304 of 307 vaccine-specific clones in convalescent patients as spike mono-reactive.

The treatment was: approximately nine-day PBMC culture with coronavirus spike peptide pools or control peptides (ViraFEST assay). Dates of PCR positivity, March to December 2020, preceded the US Alpha, Beta and Delta variants. Concerning this clonotype itself: Its matching antigen is unknown.

Sequenced with the Oncomine TCR Beta short-read assay was DNA taken from cultured CD4+ T cells. TCRdb re-derived calls from the PCR reads in MiXCR, one entry per CDR3 protein. The data contain 4,000 to 5,000 distinct CDR3 sequences, around 68% of them singletons. Trimming left V 7 bases short and J 5 bases short, with 23 bases between. Germline lookup yields CDR1 DFQATT and CDR2 SNEGSKA (reference sequence). The CDR3 runs to 15 residues. The chain recombines TRBV20-1 with TRBJ1-2, with a weak D call TRBD1 (6 bases). The sample comprised CD4+ T cells from blood, cultured in vitro. The clonotype was recovered from a human donor who had recovered from COVID-19. The CDR3: CSVGKRGGLIYGYTF. Here the CDR3 DNA reads TGCAGTGTAGGGAAACGGGGGGGCCTTATTTATGGCTACACCTTC.